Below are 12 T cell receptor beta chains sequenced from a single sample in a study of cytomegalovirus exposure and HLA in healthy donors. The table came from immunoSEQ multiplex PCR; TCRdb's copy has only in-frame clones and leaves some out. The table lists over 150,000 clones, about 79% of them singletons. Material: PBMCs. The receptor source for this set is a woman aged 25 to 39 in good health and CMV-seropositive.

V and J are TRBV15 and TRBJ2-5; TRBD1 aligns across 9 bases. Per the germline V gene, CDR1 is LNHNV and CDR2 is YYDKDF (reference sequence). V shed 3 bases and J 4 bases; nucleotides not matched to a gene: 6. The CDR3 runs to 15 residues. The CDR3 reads CATSSRTGVAETQYF. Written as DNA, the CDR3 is TGTGCCACCAGCAGTAGGACAGGGGTTGCAGAGACCCAGTACTTC. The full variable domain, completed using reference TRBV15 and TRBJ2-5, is DAMVIQNPRYQVTQFGKPVTLSCSQTLNHNVMYWYQQKSSQAPKLLFHYYDKDFNNEADTPDNFQSRRPNTSFCFLDIRSPGLGDTAMYLCATSSRTGVAETQYFGPGTRLLVL.

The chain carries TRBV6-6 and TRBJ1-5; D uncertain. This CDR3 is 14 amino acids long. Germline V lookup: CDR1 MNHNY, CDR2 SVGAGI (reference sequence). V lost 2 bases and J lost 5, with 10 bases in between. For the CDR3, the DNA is TGTGCCAGCAGTTACCTTGAGTCTTATCAGCCCCAGCATTTT. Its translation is CASSYLESYQPQHF.

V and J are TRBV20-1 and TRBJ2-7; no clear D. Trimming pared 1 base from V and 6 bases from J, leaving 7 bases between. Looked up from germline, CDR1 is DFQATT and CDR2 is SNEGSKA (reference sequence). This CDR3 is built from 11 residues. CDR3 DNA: TGCAGTGCTAGAGTTACTGGCGAGCAGTACTTC. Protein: CSARVTGEQYF.

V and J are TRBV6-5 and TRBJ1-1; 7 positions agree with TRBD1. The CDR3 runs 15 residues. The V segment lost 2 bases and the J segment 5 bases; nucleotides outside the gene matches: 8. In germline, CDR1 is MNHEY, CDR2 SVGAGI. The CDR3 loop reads CASSYVLTGVTEAFF. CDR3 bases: TGTGCCAGCAGTTACGTCCTAACAGGGGTTACTGAAGCTTTCTTT.

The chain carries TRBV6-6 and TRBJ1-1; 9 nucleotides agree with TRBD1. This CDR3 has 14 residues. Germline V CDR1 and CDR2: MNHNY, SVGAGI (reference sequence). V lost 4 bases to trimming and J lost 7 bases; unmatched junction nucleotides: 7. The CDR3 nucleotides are TGTGCCAGCAGTTCCACAGGGGGCCCTCTTGAAGCTTTCTTT. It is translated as CASSSTGGPLEAFF.

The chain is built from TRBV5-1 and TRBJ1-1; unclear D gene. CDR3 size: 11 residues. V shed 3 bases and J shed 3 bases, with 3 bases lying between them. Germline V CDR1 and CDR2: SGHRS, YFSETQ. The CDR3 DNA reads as TGCGCCAGCAGCTCGGACACTGAAGCTTTCTTT. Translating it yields CASSSDTEAFF.

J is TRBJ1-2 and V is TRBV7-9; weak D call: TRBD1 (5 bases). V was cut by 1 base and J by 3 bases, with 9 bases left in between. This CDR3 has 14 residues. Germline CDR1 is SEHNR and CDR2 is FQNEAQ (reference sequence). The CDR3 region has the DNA TGTGCCAGCAGCTTAGGCGGCAGGGACTATGGCTACACCTTC. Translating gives CASSLGGRDYGYTF.

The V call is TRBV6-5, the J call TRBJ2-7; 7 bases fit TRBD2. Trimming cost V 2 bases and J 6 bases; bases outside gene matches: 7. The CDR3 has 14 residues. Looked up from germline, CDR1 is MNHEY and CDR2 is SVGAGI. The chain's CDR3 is CASSYGLGGPEQYF. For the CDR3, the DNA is TGTGCCAGCAGTTACGGGTTGGGAGGGCCCGAGCAGTACTTC.

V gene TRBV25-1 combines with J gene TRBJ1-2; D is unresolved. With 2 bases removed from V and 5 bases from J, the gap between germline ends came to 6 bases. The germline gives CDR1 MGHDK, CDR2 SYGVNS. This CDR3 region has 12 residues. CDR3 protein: CASSENTYGYTF. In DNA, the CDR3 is TGTGCCAGCAGTGAAAATACATATGGCTACACCTTC.

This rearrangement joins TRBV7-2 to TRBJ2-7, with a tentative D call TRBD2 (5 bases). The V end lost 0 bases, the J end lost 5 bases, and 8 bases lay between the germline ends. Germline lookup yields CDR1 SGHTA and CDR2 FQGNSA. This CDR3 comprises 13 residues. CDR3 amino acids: CASSLAGVDEQYF. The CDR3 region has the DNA TGTGCCAGCAGCTTAGCGGGAGTCGACGAGCAGTACTTC.

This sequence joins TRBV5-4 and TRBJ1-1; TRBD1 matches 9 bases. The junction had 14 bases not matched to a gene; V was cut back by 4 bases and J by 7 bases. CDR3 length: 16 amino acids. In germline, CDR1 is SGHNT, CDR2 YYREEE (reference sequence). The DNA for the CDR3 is TGTGCCAGCAGCCAACCGGACAGGGGACAAGCATTTGAAGCTTTCTTT. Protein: CASSQPDRGQAFEAFF.

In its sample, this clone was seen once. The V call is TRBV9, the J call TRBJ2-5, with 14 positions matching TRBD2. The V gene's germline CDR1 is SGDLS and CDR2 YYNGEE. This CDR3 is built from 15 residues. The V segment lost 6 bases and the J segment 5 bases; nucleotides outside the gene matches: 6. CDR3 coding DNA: TGTGCCAGCAATTCCGGGACTAGCGGGAGTGAGACCCAGTACTTC. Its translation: CASNSGTSGSETQYF.